These T cell receptor beta chains were read from a single sample in a study of blood T cell repertoires in COVID-19. Data came from immunoSEQ multiplex PCR; TCRdb stores just in-frame clones and leaves some out. The data show 200,000 to 300,000 clones, about 89% seen once. The material sequenced was PBMCs or T cells enriched from blood (not recorded which). The receptors were gathered from a young woman who had recovered from COVID-19. CDR3s include the opening cysteine and the closing phenylalanine or tryptophan. Clone size is not always given. Where it is, it says once, few, many or a class for expanded clones.

j_gene	v_gene	abundance	CDR3aa
TRBJ1-5	TRBV19	NA	CASSIGRAGDQPQHF
TRBJ1-6	TRBV13	NA	CASSLARGNYNSPLHF
TRBJ1-5	TRBV6-2/TRBV6-3	NA	CASSYLGGGQPQHF
TRBJ1-1	TRBV9	few	CASSVEDRVGVNTEAFF
TRBJ1-2	TRBV3-1/TRBV3-2	NA	CASSQTTGGDYGYTF
TRBJ2-7	TRBV19	NA	CASTSGRAEQYF
TRBJ1-5	TRBV10-3	NA	CAIGRDSLNQPQHF
TRBJ2-3	TRBV11-3	NA	CASSSLLGTREITDTQYF
TRBJ2-7	TRBV9	NA	CASGSEAGGNEQYF
TRBJ2-2	TRBV5-4	NA	CASSPMSKGYTGELFF
TRBJ1-4	TRBV30	NA	CAWSSGGGNEKLFF
TRBJ2-7	TRBV6-5	NA	CASSMTDRAYEQYF
TRBJ2-1	TRBV7-9	NA	CASSLVPSFNEQFF
TRBJ2-3	TRBV2	NA	CASRRNTGSRSDTQYF
TRBJ1-5	TRBV6-1	once	CASSEGQGQSNQPQHF
TRBJ1-1	TRBV6-2/TRBV6-3	few	CASSQRGTVSNTEAFF
TRBJ1-1	TRBV6-5	NA	CASSTPGARNTEAFF
TRBJ2-3	TRBV6-5	NA	CASSYLADGTDTQYF
TRBJ1-1	TRBV25-1	NA	CASSDRVGTEAFF
TRBJ2-5	TRBV10-3	NA	CAISESERGQETQYF
TRBJ2-1	TRBV11-2	NA	CASPGLAEGNEQFF
TRBJ2-7	TRBV29-1	NA	CSVYPGLDSEQYF
TRBJ1-2	TRBV2	NA	CASSTETDYGYTF
TRBJ2-3	TRBV7-9	NA	CASSRGLAGSDTQYF
TRBJ2-1	TRBV7-8	NA	CASSFYPSVRDIDNEQFF
TRBJ2-7	TRBV6-5	NA	CASRLSGSPYYEQYF
TRBJ2-1	TRBV18	NA	CASCTLNSGRDNEQFF
TRBJ2-7	TRBV30	NA	CAWRPGSGGRYEQYF
TRBJ2-1	TRBV13	NA	CASSFQALVNEQFF
TRBJ1-3	TRBV18	NA	CASSPSGLISGNTIYF
TRBJ1-2	TRBV29-1	NA	CSALQGGGYTF
TRBJ1-3	TRBV14	NA	CASRAGQGFRNTIYF
TRBJ2-7	TRBV7-2	NA	CASSLASGPPHEQYF
TRBJ2-7	TRBV6-5	NA	CASSYTGQGTEQYF
TRBJ2-3	TRBV28	NA	CASTQEVSTDTQYF
TRBJ1-3	TRBV7-2	NA	CASSLTSPGWTGNTIYF
TRBJ1-1	TRBV19	NA	CASDDGQEDYMNTEAFF
TRBJ1-2	TRBV5-6	NA	CASSLEGQGYYGYTF
TRBJ2-7	TRBV28	NA	CASSYRLAGASYEQYF
TRBJ2-3	TRBV7-9	NA	CASTRGRSTDTQYF
TRBJ2-1	TRBV5-1	NA	CASSLTGTGKVQFF
TRBJ1-1	TRBV5-1	NA	CASSSGLDRAAMNTEAFF
TRBJ2-1	TRBV19	once	CASSLGPGDNEQFF
TRBJ1-1	TRBV5-1	NA	CASSFRGPGTEAFF
TRBJ1-1	TRBV7-2	NA	CASSLQGVNTEAFF
TRBJ2-7	TRBV28	NA	CASSLGGRQDSSYF
TRBJ1-5	TRBV15	NA	CATSRVLGTGGRQPQHF
TRBJ1-1	TRBV9	NA	CASSVDGPSDTEAFF
TRBJ2-3	TRBV2	NA	CARNGGGLFGTDTQYF
TRBJ1-2	TRBV2	NA	CASSEQGLTNYGYTF